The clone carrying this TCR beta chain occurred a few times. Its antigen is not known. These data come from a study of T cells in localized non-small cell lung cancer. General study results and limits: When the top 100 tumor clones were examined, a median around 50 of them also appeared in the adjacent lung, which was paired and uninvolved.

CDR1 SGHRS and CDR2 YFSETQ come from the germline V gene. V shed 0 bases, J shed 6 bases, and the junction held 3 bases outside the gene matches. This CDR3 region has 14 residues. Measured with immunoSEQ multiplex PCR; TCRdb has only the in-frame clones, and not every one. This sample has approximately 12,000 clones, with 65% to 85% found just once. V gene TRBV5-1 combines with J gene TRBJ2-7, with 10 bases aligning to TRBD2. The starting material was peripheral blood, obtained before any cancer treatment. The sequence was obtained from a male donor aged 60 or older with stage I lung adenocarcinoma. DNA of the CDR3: TGCGCCAGCAGCTTGGTTAGCGGGAGGCTCGAGCAGTACTTC. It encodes CASSLVSGRLEQYF.